This entry lists 25 T cell receptor beta chains sequenced from one sample in a study of regulatory T cells in long-lasting Graves disease. Both iRepertoire HTBI primers and Arm-PCR of CDR3 regions were used to build the TCR beta libraries. TCRdb reanalysed the multiplex PCR reads using MiXCR and keeps one entry per CDR3 protein. The data show 400,000 or so distinct CDR3 sequences, with around 20% seen just once and roughly 30% held by the top ten. Time point given: persistent/refractory GD, antithyroid drugs over 5 years with positive TRAb. PBMCs were the source of the RNA used for TCR sequencing. Sequencing was performed on peripheral blood mononuclear cells (PBMCs), taken when the disease was refractory, from a patient treated with antithyroid drugs. The source of these receptors is a female donor with Graves disease.

CDR3 loop: CASSPGQGNERLFF. Written as DNA, the CDR3 is TGTGCCAGCAGCCCGGGACAGGGGAATGAAAGATTGTTTTTT. The rearrangement links TRBV12-3 or TRBV12-4 to TRBJ1-4, with 10 bases identical to TRBD1. The CDR3 is made up of 14 amino acids. J lost 15 bases, V lost 6 bases, and 13 bases had no gene match.

This sequence joins TRBV6-2 or TRBV6-3 and TRBJ2-2, with TRBD2 matching 10 bases. Losses at the gene ends were 5 bases for V and 7 bases for J; bases not matched to a gene: 16. CDR3 length: 18 amino acids. Germline V gene lookup returns CDR1 MNHEY and CDR2 SVGEGT. The CDR3 spells CASSRKSGLAGEVGELFF. The CDR3 DNA is TGTGCCAGCAGTCGAAAGTCCGGGCTAGCGGGAGAGGTCGGGGAGCTGTTTTTT.

This clonotype was detected a few times. V usage is TRBV11-2 and J usage is TRBJ2-5; no reliable D call. V was cut by 6 bases and J by 1 base, with 12 bases left in between. Germline V lookup: CDR1 SGHAT, CDR2 FQNNGV. The CDR3 sequence is 14 residues long. The CDR3 nucleotides are TGTGCCAGCAGTGAATACAGCTCCCAAGAGACCCAGTACTTC. Translated: CASSEYSSQETQYF.

This clonotype came up many times. This chain links TRBV6-2 or TRBV6-3 with TRBJ1-2; D remains unclear. CDR1 and CDR2 from the germline V gene are MNHEY and SVGEGT. The CDR3 is made up of 14 amino acids. The V and J ends lost 0 bases and 0 bases respectively, with 5 bases between them. CDR3 nucleotides: TGTGCCAGCAGTTACTCGGGCTCTAACTATGGCTACACCTTC. Amino acid sequence: CASSYSGSNYGYTF.

This clonotype has ten or more counts. This rearrangement joins TRBV7-9 to TRBJ2-5; D may be TRBD1 (5 bases). This CDR3 is 14 amino acids long. Trimming removed 1 base from V and 0 bases from J, with 6 bases in between. CDR1 and CDR2 from the germline V gene are SEHNR and FQNEAQ (reference sequence). The CDR3 loop reads CASSLGTNQETQYF. Here the CDR3 DNA reads TGTGCCAGCAGCTTAGGGACAAACCAAGAGACCCAGTACTTC. The entire variable domain, with the rest obtained from reference TRBV7-9 and TRBJ2-5, is as follows: DTGVSQNPRHKITKRGQNVTFRCDPISEHNRLYWYRQTLGQGPEFLTYFQNEAQLEKSRLLSDRFSAERPKGSFSTLEIQRTEQGDSAMYLCASSLGTNQETQYFGPGTRLLVL.

Turning to this clonotype: This could be a read error, since a much larger clone is one nucleotide away. The rearrangement joins TRBV28 to TRBJ1-2; weak D call: TRBD1 (5 bases). Germline assignment: CDR1 MDHEN and CDR2 SYDVKM. CDR3 size: 14 residues. The ends were cut back, 3 bases at V and 7 bases at J, with 15 bases in the middle. This CDR3 is CASSLGTAYSGYTF. The CDR3 DNA reads as TGTGCCAGCAGTTTGGGGACCGCGTATTCTGGCTACACCTTC.

The chain couples TRBV20-1 to TRBJ1-2, with 10 bases matching TRBD1. Germline CDR1 and CDR2: DFQATT and SNEGSKA (reference sequence). This CDR3 has 15 amino acids. With V trimmed by 6 bases and J by 8 bases, 15 bases remained unmatched. DNA of the CDR3: TGCAGTGCCACCCTCGAGACAGGGGGCCTCTCCGGCTACACCTTC. This sequence encodes CSATLETGGLSGYTF.

V usage is TRBV5-8 and J usage is TRBJ2-7; unclear D gene. There are 13 residues in the CDR3. V was shortened by 4 bases and J by 3 bases, with 11 bases between the two germline ends. Germline loops: CDR1 SGHTS, CDR2 YDEGEE. Here the CDR3 reads CASSVRLIYEQYF. Written as DNA, the CDR3 is TGTGCCAGCAGCGTAAGACTGATCTACGAGCAGTACTTC.

The chain uses TRBV30 and TRBJ1-5, with D perhaps TRBD1 (5 bases). CDR1 and CDR2 (germline): GTSNPN, SVGIG (reference sequence). The CDR3 loop spans 13 amino acids. Trimming stripped 3 bases from V and 6 bases from J, with 12 bases between. The CDR3 DNA reads as TGTGCCTGGAGCCCGGGGGGGTCTCAGCCCCAGCATTTT. Its translation is CAWSPGGSQPQHF.

This rearrangement joins TRBV3-1 to TRBJ2-7; 9 nucleotides match TRBD2. CDR1 is LGHDT and CDR2 is YNNKEL in the germline V gene (reference sequence). V shed 4 bases and J 5 bases; nucleotides not matched to a gene: 9. The CDR3 is made up of 15 amino acids. The CDR3 nucleotides are TGTGCCAGCAGCCCTATAGCGGGAGTCCCTAACGAGCAGTACTTC. Protein product: CASSPIAGVPNEQYF.

The chain couples TRBV3-1 to TRBJ2-7, with TRBD2 as a possible D gene (5 bases). V shed 2 bases and J shed 3 bases, with 8 bases lying between them. The CDR3 sequence is 13 residues long. Germline CDR1 and CDR2: LGHDT and YNNKEL (reference sequence). DNA for the CDR3: TGTGCCAGCAGCCAAAGCGGCAACTACGAGCAGTACTTC. It encodes CASSQSGNYEQYF.

This clonotype was detected only a few times. The CDR3 bases are TGTGCCAGCAGTTACGTCACTCACACCGGGGAGCTGTTTTTT. It encodes CASSYVTHTGELFF. The V gene is TRBV6-5, the J gene TRBJ2-2, with D uncertain. Trimming left V 2 bases short and J 3 bases short, with 7 bases between. This CDR3 has 14 residues. Germline CDR1 MNHEY, CDR2 SVGAGI.

This chain uses TRBV10-3 with TRBJ1-1, with 8 nucleotides matching TRBD1. V lost 0 bases, J lost 0 bases, and 6 bases stayed unmatched. Germline-derived CDR1 and CDR2 are ENHRY and SYGVKD. The CDR3 has 17 residues. CDR3 DNA sequence: TGTGCCATCAGTGAGTCGGTGCCAGGGGGCTTGAACACTGAAGCTTTCTTT. This codes for CAISESVPGGLNTEAFF.

This clonotype was counted a few times. This sequence joins TRBV27 and TRBJ2-3, with 7 bases fitting TRBD2. Trimming cost V 3 bases and J 3 bases; bases outside gene matches: 6. The CDR3 is 15 residues long. Germline V gene sequence: CDR1 MNHEY, CDR2 SMNVEV (reference sequence). The CDR3 is CASSFAGVATDTQYF. The CDR3 coding sequence is TGTGCCAGCAGTTTTGCGGGAGTAGCGACAGATACGCAGTATTTT.

This clonotype occurred many times. CDR3 DNA: TGTGCCAGCAGTCCCGGAGGGGGGGGCGCGAGGTCACCCCTCCACTTT. This codes for CASSPGGGGARSPLHF. This chain uses TRBV28 with TRBJ1-6, with a weak D call TRBD1 (6 bases). Germline-derived CDR1 and CDR2 are MDHEN and SYDVKM. The CDR3 runs 16 residues. The V end was cut by 5 bases, the J end by 10 bases, with 21 bases between.

This clonotype was found many times. This chain links TRBV3-1 with TRBJ1-2; D is undetermined. Trimming stripped 4 bases from V and 8 bases from J, with 14 bases between. Germline CDR1 is LGHDT and CDR2 is YNNKEL (reference sequence). CDR3 length equals 13 residues. CDR3 sequence (DNA): TGTGCCAGCAGCCTCGACGGGGAGGGAGGCTACACCTTC. This gives the protein CASSLDGEGGYTF.

A single count supports this clonotype. The chain recombines TRBV7-2 with TRBJ2-7; 7 positions agree with TRBD2. V shed 5 bases, J shed 9 bases, and the junction held 10 bases outside the gene matches. The CDR3 is 13 amino acids. Germline loops: CDR1 SGHTA, CDR2 FQGNSA. DNA for the CDR3: TGTACCAGCAGCCAAGCGGGTGGGGAGGGGCAGTACTTC. This sequence encodes CTSSQAGGEGQYF.

The chain carries TRBV28 and TRBJ1-2, with D perhaps TRBD1 (6 bases). V lost 4 bases and J lost 9, with 21 bases in between. This CDR3 region has 15 residues. Germline loops: CDR1 MDHEN, CDR2 SYDVKM. The CDR3 DNA reads as TGTGCCAGCAGTTCCCGGGGCAGGGGAACCTCGAGCTACACCTTC. Encoded protein: CASSSRGRGTSSYTF.

This clonotype came up once. The chain joins TRBV7-3 to TRBJ2-7; D not resolved. The CDR3 sequence is 12 residues long. CDR1 and CDR2 (germline): SGHTA, FQGTGA. Trimming took 5 bases from V and 4 from J, leaving 9 bases between them. CDR3 bases: TGTGCCAGCAGCCGTGGCCAGTACGAGCAGTACTTC. Amino acid sequence: CASSRGQYEQYF.

The rearrangement links TRBV5-1 to TRBJ1-4; no clear D. The CDR3 extends over 15 amino acids. CDR1 is SGHRS and CDR2 is YFSETQ in the germline V gene. Trimming stripped 6 bases from V and 5 bases from J, with 17 bases between. The CDR3 spells CASNDSPGSNEKLFF. In DNA, the CDR3 is TGCGCCAGCAACGATTCGCCCGGAAGCAATGAAAAACTGTTTTTT.

The chain uses TRBV19 and TRBJ2-2; perhaps D is TRBD1 or TRBD2 (5 bases each). This CDR3 has 19 amino acids. Germline CDR1 and CDR2: LNHDA and SQIVND (reference sequence). Trimming shortened V by 3 bases and J by 6 bases, and 26 bases separated the two germline ends. The CDR3 bases are TGTGCCAGTAGTATTTACCCAACACGGATGGGGGAATTCGCCGGGGAGCTGTTTTTT. Translating it yields CASSIYPTRMGEFAGELFF.

This clonotype was seen many times. The chain combines TRBV28 with TRBJ2-5, with D tentatively TRBD2 (6 bases). With 2 bases removed from V and 2 bases from J, the gap between germline ends came to 12 bases. CDR3 size: 15 residues. Germline assignment: CDR1 MDHEN and CDR2 SYDVKM. This CDR3 is CASSLPGGGQETQYF. As DNA, the CDR3 is TGTGCCAGCAGTTTACCCGGTGGGGGGCAAGAGACCCAGTACTTC.

This clonotype occurred a few times. A read error is possible here, since a much larger clone lies one base away. Lacking the conserved final phenylalanine or tryptophan, this CDR3 likely reflects a read error. This chain joins TRBV5-1 and TRBJ1-2; 9 bases fit TRBD1. CDR3 length equals 15 residues. CDR1 is SGHRS and CDR2 is YFSETQ in the germline V gene. The CDR3 nucleotides read TGTGCCAGCAGCCGCCGGGACAGGGTGGGCTATGGCTACACCCTC. Translated: CASSRRDRVGYGYTL.

This clonotype was detected many times. This chain joins TRBV4-2 and TRBJ1-4; D uncertain. Germline lookup yields CDR1 LGHNA and CDR2 YNFKEQ. Trimming removed 5 bases at V and 8 bases at J, with 15 bases between. The CDR3 has 14 residues. CDR3 loop: CASSSRGGIEKLFF. The CDR3 DNA is TGTGCCAGCAGCTCCCGAGGAGGGATCGAAAAACTGTTTTTT.

This chain links TRBV7-8 with TRBJ2-3; possibly TRBD2 for D (6 bases). Looked up from germline, CDR1 is SGHVS and CDR2 is FQNEAQ. V was pared by 1 base and J by 3 bases, with 14 bases between. The CDR3 runs to 16 residues. In nucleotides, the CDR3 is TGTGCCAGCAGCTTAGTAGGAACTAGCAGGACAGATACGCAGTATTTT. This translates into CASSLVGTSRTDTQYF. Full variable domain (outside the CDR3, taken from reference TRBV7-8 and TRBJ2-3): GAGVSQSPRYKVAKRGQDVALRCDPISGHVSLFWYQQALGQGPEFLTYFQNEAQLDKSGLPSDRFFAERPEGSVSTLKIQRTQQEDSAVYLCASSLVGTSRTDTQYFGPGTRLTVL.